A selection of T cell receptor beta chains follows, all from one sample in a study of OX40 agonist ivuxolimab in advanced cancers. The data were produced by immunoSEQ multiplex PCR, yet TCRdb's version contains in-frame clones alone and is incomplete. The sample holds some 110,000 clones, 90% seen once. The starting material was CD4+ or CD8+ T cells sorted from blood, obtained in a trial of the OX40 agonist ivuxolimab. These receptors originate from an adult with an advanced solid tumor such as melanoma, head and neck, liver or kidney cancer. CDR3s include the opening cysteine and the closing phenylalanine or tryptophan. Each record gives: J gene, V gene, clone size, D gene, CDR3 DNA, CDR3 protein. The D gene is left open where the match is weak. Expanded clones get a size class; other rows say once, few or many, or leave the size out.

TRBJ2-2 TRBV11-2 . . TGTGCCAGCAGCTTGGAAAGAGTCACCGGGGAGCTGTTTTTT CASSLERVTGELFF
TRBJ1-6 TRBV11-2 . TRBD1 TGTGCCAGCAGCTCCCTACAGGGGGTCGAGCGACCCCTCCACTTT CASSSLQGVERPLHF
TRBJ2-2 TRBV5-6 . . TGTGCCAGCAGTTTACTACAGGGAGGTACCGGGGAGCTGTTTTTT CASSLLQGGTGELFF
TRBJ2-1 TRBV7-3 few . TGTGCCAGCAGCCTAAGACGGGGGCTCACCTACAATGAGCAGTTCTTC CASSLRRGLTYNEQFF
TRBJ1-3 TRBV4-3 . . TGCGCCAGCAGCCAGGAGGTGGGGGGCTCTGGAAACACCATATATTTT CASSQEVGGSGNTIYF
TRBJ2-6 TRBV4-2 . . TGTGCCAGCAGCCAAGATTCCCCCAACGTCCTGACTTTC CASSQDSPNVLTF
TRBJ1-2 TRBV7-2 . . TGTGCCAGCAGCACAGGGCCTAACTATGGCTACACCTTC CASSTGPNYGYTF
TRBJ2-5 TRBV7-2 once . TGTGCCAGCAGCTTAGGAAAACGAGAGACCCAGTACTTC CASSLGKRETQYF
TRBJ2-1 TRBV7-9 . . TGTGCCAGCAGCTTAGACCAGACCCAGTTCTTC CASSLDQTQFF
TRBJ2-7 TRBV4-3 . TRBD1 TGCGCCAGCAGCCAAGATCGGGGACAGCCTCAGTACTTC CASSQDRGQPQYF
TRBJ2-5 TRBV5-4 . TRBD2 TGTGCCAGCAGCTTGAGGGAGGGTTTAGAGACCCAGTACTTC CASSLREGLETQYF
TRBJ2-7 TRBV5-5 . . TGTGCCAGCAGCCGAACGACGGAACCTTACGAGCAGTACTTC CASSRTTEPYEQYF
TRBJ2-2 TRBV27 . . TGTGCCAGCAGTTTAGTAGTCCACGGGGAGCTGTTTTTT CASSLVVHGELFF
TRBJ1-4 TRBV7-6 . TRBD1 TGTGCCAGCAGCTTAGGGGCCAGGGGGCGCAGTGAAAAACTGTTTTTT CASSLGARGRSEKLFF
TRBJ1-5 TRBV30 . . TGTGCCTGGAGTGTACAGGGTAATCAGCCCCAGCATTTT CAWSVQGNQPQHF
TRBJ1-1 TRBV18 . . TGTGCCAGCTCACCACCGTCACAGGCGAGAAACACTGAAGCTTTCTTT CASSPPSQARNTEAFF
TRBJ2-4 TRBV30 . TRBD1 TGTGCCTGGAGCTGGGGACAGGGGGCAAACATTCAGTACTTC CAWSWGQGANIQYF
TRBJ2-1 TRBV7-2 . . TGTGCCAGCAGCTCCGGGGGGCAGATCCTGTTCTTC CASSSGGQILFF
TRBJ2-3 TRBV5-6 . . TGTGCCAGCAGCGTCGACGTAAGCACAGATACGCAGTATTTT CASSVDVSTDTQYF
TRBJ2-3 TRBV2 . . TGTGCCAGCAGCAGGAACACAGATACGCAGTATTTT CASSRNTDTQYF